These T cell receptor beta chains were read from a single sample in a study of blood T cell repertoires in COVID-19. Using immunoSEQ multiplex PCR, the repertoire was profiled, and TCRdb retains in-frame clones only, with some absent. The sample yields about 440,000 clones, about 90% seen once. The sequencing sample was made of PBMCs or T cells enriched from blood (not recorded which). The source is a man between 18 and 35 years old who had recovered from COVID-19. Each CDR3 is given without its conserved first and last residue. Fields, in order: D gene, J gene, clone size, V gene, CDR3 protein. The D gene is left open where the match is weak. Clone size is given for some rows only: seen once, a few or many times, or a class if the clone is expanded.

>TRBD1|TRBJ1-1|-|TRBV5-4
ASSLLSGTGGRYTEAF
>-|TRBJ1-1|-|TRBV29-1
SVVPGKYTEAF
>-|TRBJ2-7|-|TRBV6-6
ASSYSIGSHEQY
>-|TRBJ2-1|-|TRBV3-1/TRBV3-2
ASSPGTANYNEQF
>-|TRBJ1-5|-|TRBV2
ASSPLPGQPQH
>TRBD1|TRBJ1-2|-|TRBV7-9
ASSWITDRDPNYGYT
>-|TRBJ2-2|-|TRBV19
ASSPEATGELF
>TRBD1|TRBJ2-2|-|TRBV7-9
ASRAWTGVGTGELF
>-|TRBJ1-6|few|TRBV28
ASRITSLGSPLH
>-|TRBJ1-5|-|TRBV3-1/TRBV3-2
ASSQDRVWQPQH
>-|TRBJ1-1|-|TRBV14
ASSPGQWNTEAF
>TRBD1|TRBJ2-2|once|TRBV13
ASSSGTGGPGELF
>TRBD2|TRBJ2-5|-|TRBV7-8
ASSSHNTGLATKETQY
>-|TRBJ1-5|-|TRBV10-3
AISESGLWGNQPQH
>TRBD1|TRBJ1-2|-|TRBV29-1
SVEKGAYGYT
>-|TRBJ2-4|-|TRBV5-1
ASSLAGGHENIQY
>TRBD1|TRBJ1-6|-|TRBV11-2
ASSPGQGETH
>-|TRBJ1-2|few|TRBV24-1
ATSDPGRRGYT
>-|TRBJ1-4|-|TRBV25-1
ASSDLSTVANEKLF
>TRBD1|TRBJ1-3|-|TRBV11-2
ASSPDRVETGNTIY
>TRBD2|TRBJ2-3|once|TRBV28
ASSDKREYTDTQY
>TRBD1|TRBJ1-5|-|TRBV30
AWGDRENQPQH
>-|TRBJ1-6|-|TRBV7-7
ASSLADSNSHWGSPLH
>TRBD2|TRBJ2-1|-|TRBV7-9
ASKSGGNNEQF
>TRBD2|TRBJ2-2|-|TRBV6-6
ASSPLAANTGELF
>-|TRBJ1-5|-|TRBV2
ASSEAAGIMSQPQH
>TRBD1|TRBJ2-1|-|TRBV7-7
ASSSGQGAPYNEQF
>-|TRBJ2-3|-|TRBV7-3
ASSLAGRGSTDTQY
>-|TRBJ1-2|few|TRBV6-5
ASRPTGNYGYT
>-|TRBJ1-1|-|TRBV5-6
ASSLGAKMNTEAF
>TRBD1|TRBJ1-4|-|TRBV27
ASSPDRGREKLF
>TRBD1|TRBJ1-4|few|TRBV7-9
ASSFGDSPNEKLF
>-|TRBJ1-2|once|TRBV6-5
ASRRGEGLNYGYT
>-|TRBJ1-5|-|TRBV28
ASSLRTGNQPQH
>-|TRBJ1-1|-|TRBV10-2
ASSEDLWQGNTEAF
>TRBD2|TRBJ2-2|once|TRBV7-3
ASTIPGLANTGELF
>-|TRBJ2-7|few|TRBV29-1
SALGGMTYEQY
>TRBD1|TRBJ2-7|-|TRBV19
ASSPLGQFGDEQY
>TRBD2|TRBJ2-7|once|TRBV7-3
ASSYPLTLAGGCEQY
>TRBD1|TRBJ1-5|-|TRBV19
ASSITGDNQPQH
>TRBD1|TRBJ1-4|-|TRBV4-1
ASQRTGTGNEKLF
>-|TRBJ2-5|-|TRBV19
ASSMGGRETQY
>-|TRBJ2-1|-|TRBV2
ASSDEAAEQF
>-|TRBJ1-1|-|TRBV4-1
ASSQVGQPNTEAF
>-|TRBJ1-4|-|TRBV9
ASSAGATNEKLF
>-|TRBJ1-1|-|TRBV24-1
ATSEAGRRNTEAF
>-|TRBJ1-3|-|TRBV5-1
ASSLGHPTAGNTIY
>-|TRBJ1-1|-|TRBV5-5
ASSREVQENTEAF
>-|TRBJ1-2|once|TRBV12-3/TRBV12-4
ASNKGLNYGYT
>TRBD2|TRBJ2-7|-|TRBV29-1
SGLAGYEQY
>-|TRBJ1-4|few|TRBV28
ASRPGGGGEKLF
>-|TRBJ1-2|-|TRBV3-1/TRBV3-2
ASSPGRGQNYGYT
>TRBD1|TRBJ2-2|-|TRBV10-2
ASRTTGSTGELF
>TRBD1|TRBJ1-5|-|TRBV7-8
ASSPDRVYQPQH